Listed here are 30 T cell receptor beta chains from one sample, sequenced in a study of blood T cell repertoires in COVID-19. The protocol was immunoSEQ multiplex PCR, while the TCRdb copy is restricted to in-frame clones and leaves out a portion. The sample yields about 120,000 clones, more than 75% seen once. Sequenced: peripheral blood. The receptors come from a man in his 60s with acute or convalescent COVID-19.

The chain is built from TRBV7-2 and TRBJ1-1, with no clear D. The length of the CDR3 is 14 residues. V shed 5 bases and J shed 4 bases, with 14 bases lying between them. CDR1 is SGHTA, CDR2 FQGNSA, per germline. The CDR3 reads CASSPRVGGTEAFF. The CDR3 DNA follows: TGTGCCAGCAGCCCCCGGGTTGGTGGCACTGAAGCTTTCTTT.

This clone has just one count. The V and J genes are TRBV3-1 (or the pseudogene TRBV3-2) and TRBJ2-4, with D possibly TRBD2 on 5 matching bases. This CDR3 has 17 amino acids. Germline lookup yields CDR1 LGHDT and CDR2 YNNKEL (reference sequence). V lost 0 bases and J lost 3, with 15 bases in between. In DNA form, the CDR3 reads TGTGCCAGCAGCCAAGATGGTTTCGGAGGAGGCAAAAACATTCAGTACTTC. Amino acid sequence: CASSQDGFGGGKNIQYF.

V and J are TRBV28 and TRBJ1-1; D may be TRBD1 (5 bases). V dropped 5 bases and J dropped 1 base, with 20 bases sitting between them. Germline loops: CDR1 MDHEN, CDR2 SYDVKM. The CDR3 has 17 residues. The CDR3 nucleotides read TGTGCCAGCAGTCCTAACCCTTCATGGAGGGGGAACACTGAAGCTTTCTTT. Residues: CASSPNPSWRGNTEAFF.

The chain employs TRBV7-9 and TRBJ2-2; D possibly corresponds to TRBD2 (6 bases). V was clipped by 2 bases and J by 6 bases, with 19 bases between them. CDR1 is SEHNR, CDR2 FQNEAQ, per germline (reference sequence). CDR3 length: 17 amino acids. The CDR3 here is CASSLPSGEKRAGELFF. CDR3 DNA sequence: TGTGCCAGCAGCTTACCCTCGGGGGAGAAACGAGCCGGGGAGCTGTTTTTT. Together with reference TRBV7-9 and TRBJ2-2, the CDR3 gives the full variable domain: DTGVSQNPRHKITKRGQNVTFRCDPISEHNRLYWYRQTLGQGPEFLTYFQNEAQLEKSRLLSDRFSAERPKGSFSTLEIQRTEQGDSAMYLCASSLPSGEKRAGELFFGEGSRLTVL.

This chain links TRBV7-2 with TRBJ1-2; D possibly corresponds to TRBD1 (6 bases). Per the germline V gene, CDR1 is SGHTA and CDR2 is FQGNSA. This CDR3 has 15 residues. Trimming took off 5 bases at V and 5 bases at J, with 18 bases between the two ends. The CDR3 nucleotides read TGTGCCAGCAGCGCTACAGGGATGGGGCGTTATGGCTACACCTTC. Its translation is CASSATGMGRYGYTF.

The CDR3 sequence is CASRGDGDRRSYEQYF. The CDR3, as DNA: TGCGCCAGCAGGGGGGATGGAGACAGGCGATCCTACGAGCAGTACTTC. This chain joins TRBV10-1 and TRBJ2-7; maybe TRBD1 (6 bases). This CDR3 spans 16 amino acids. CDR1 and CDR2 (germline): WNHNN, SYGVQD (reference sequence). V was trimmed by 6 bases and J by 1 base, leaving 19 bases between them.

The chain recombines TRBV20-1 with TRBJ2-5, with unresolved D. With 7 bases removed from V and 2 bases from J, the gap between germline ends came to 8 bases. Germline assignment: CDR1 DFQATT and CDR2 SNEGSKA (reference sequence). CDR3 length: 11 amino acids. CDR3 in DNA: TGCAGTGTCCTTAGACAAGAGACCCAGTACTTC. Protein: CSVLRQETQYF.

The V and J genes are TRBV19 and TRBJ2-1; TRBD1 matches 9 bases. With V trimmed by 6 bases and J by 3 bases, 6 bases remained unmatched. CDR1 is LNHDA and CDR2 is SQIVND in the germline V gene (reference sequence). CDR3 length: 15 amino acids. As DNA, the CDR3 is TGTGCCAGTAGGTTTACAGGGGGCGTCTACAATGAGCAGTTCTTC. Its translation is CASRFTGGVYNEQFF.

The chain uses TRBV28 and TRBJ2-7; 8 nucleotides match TRBD1. This CDR3 region has 14 residues. After removal of 8 bases from V and 5 bases from J, the junction contained 11 bases not matched to a gene. The germline V gene has CDR1 MDHEN and CDR2 SYDVKM. The CDR3 DNA reads TGTGCCAGCGGCCCCGGAGACAGGGGCAACGAGCAGTACTTC. Translation gives CASGPGDRGNEQYF. The variable domain in full, with the rest retrieved from reference TRBV28 and TRBJ2-7, is DVKVTQSSRYLVKRTGEKVFLECVQDMDHENMFWYRQDPGLGLRLIYFSYDVKMKEKGDIPEGYSVSREKKERFSLILESASTNQTSMYLCASGPGDRGNEQYFGPGTRLTVT.

The J gene is TRBJ2-7, the V gene TRBV3-1 (or the pseudogene TRBV3-2); TRBD2 agrees at 7 bases. This CDR3 is built from 15 residues. CDR1 and CDR2 from the germline V gene are LGHDT and YNNKEL (reference sequence). V shed 1 base, J shed 5 bases, and the junction held 8 bases outside the gene matches. The CDR3 reads CASSQVTGRSHEQYF. The CDR3 DNA reads TGTGCCAGCAGCCAAGTTACCGGGAGGTCCCACGAGCAGTACTTC.

The CDR3 reads CASSLDRGDYEQYF. The CDR3 region has the DNA TGTGCCAGCAGCCTTGACAGGGGGGACTACGAGCAGTACTTC. The chain carries TRBV5-4 and TRBJ2-7, with 9 positions matching TRBD1. CDR3 length equals 14 residues. J gave up 3 bases and V 4 bases, and 5 bases lay outside the gene matches. Per the germline V gene, CDR1 is SGHNT and CDR2 is YYREEE (reference sequence).

The chain has TRBV6-5 and TRBJ2-7; tentatively, D is TRBD1 (5 bases). CDR1 is MNHEY and CDR2 is SVGAGI in the germline V gene. Trimming stripped 6 bases from V and 0 bases from J, with 9 bases between. CDR3 length: 13 residues. The CDR3 loop reads CASRPTASYEQYF. CDR3 bases: TGTGCCAGCAGACCGACAGCCTCCTACGAGCAGTACTTC.

The rearrangement links TRBV2 to TRBJ1-1; 7 nucleotides match TRBD1. The germline CDR1 and CDR2 sequences are SNHLY and FYNNEI. This CDR3 has 15 amino acids. Trimming at V came to 4 bases and at J to 4 bases, leaving 9 bases not matched to a gene. Here the CDR3 reads CASSARQGARTEAFF. The CDR3 DNA follows: TGTGCCAGCAGTGCCCGACAGGGAGCTCGCACTGAAGCTTTCTTT.

The V and J genes are TRBV6-5 and TRBJ1-3, with a weak D call TRBD1 (5 bases). The ends were cut back, 6 bases at V and 0 bases at J, with 12 bases in the middle. The CDR3 has 15 amino acids. Germline assignment: CDR1 MNHEY and CDR2 SVGAGI. The CDR3: CASRRLQGSGNTIYF. CDR3 nucleotides: TGTGCCAGCAGACGACTCCAGGGCTCTGGAAACACCATATATTTT.

J is TRBJ1-6 and V is TRBV10-2; D is unresolved. Germline V gene data show CDR1 as WSHSY and CDR2 as SAAADI. V was trimmed by 6 bases and J by 13 bases, leaving 13 bases between them. The CDR3 runs to 12 residues. CDR3 sequence reads: CASRQTRIPLHF. CDR3 nucleotide sequence: TGCGCCAGCAGACAAACAAGAATCCCCCTCCACTTT.

The CDR3 is CASSDSTTVQETQYF. For the CDR3, the DNA is TGTGCCAGCAGCGATAGTACGACAGTCCAAGAGACCCAGTACTTC. The chain joins TRBV7-9 to TRBJ2-5, with D perhaps TRBD1 (5 bases). This CDR3 is built from 15 residues. Germline V gene sequence: CDR1 SEHNR, CDR2 FQNEAQ (reference sequence). V lost 5 bases and J 1 base, leaving 14 bases between the germline ends.

This clone was seen a single time. V gene TRBV24-1 combines with J gene TRBJ2-1; D perhaps matches TRBD2 (5 bases). Trimming took off 1 base at V and 0 bases at J, with 6 bases between the two ends. Germline assignment: CDR1 KGHDR and CDR2 SFDVKD. The CDR3 spans 15 residues. CDR3 in amino acids: CATSDLADSYNEQFF. The CDR3 DNA sequence: TGTGCCACCAGTGATTTAGCGGACTCCTACAATGAGCAGTTCTTC.

The rearrangement links TRBV9 to TRBJ2-1; 10 bases line up with TRBD2. Looked up from germline, CDR1 is SGDLS and CDR2 is YYNGEE. The J segment lost 4 bases and the V segment lost 3 bases, leaving 7 bases of the junction unmatched. There are 16 residues in the CDR3. The CDR3: CASSGATSGPYNEQFF. The CDR3 nucleotides are TGTGCCAGCAGCGGAGCGACTAGCGGGCCGTACAATGAGCAGTTCTTC.

The chain couples TRBV11-2 to TRBJ2-7, with 9 bases lining up with TRBD2. The CDR3 spans 15 residues. Germline CDR1 reads SGHAT; CDR2 reads FQNNGV. Trimming at V came to 1 base and at J to 6 bases, leaving 7 bases not matched to a gene. The CDR3 here is CASSLGLAERSEQYF. The CDR3 nucleotides are TGTGCCAGCAGCTTAGGACTAGCGGAGCGGTCCGAGCAGTACTTC.

The rearrangement joins TRBV28 to TRBJ1-1; 9 bases are a match to TRBD1. CDR3 length: 15 amino acids. Germline assignment: CDR1 MDHEN and CDR2 SYDVKM. Unmatched junction bases numbered 15, after V lost 6 bases and J lost 10 bases. The CDR3 DNA reads TGTGCCAGCAGCCGACCCGGGACAGGGATTGTGGGAGCTTTCTTT. Amino acids: CASSRPGTGIVGAFF.

The J gene is TRBJ2-7, the V gene TRBV7-9; tentative D call: TRBD1 (5 bases). The CDR3 has 16 residues. Germline V gives CDR1 SEHNR, CDR2 FQNEAQ (reference sequence). Between the trimmed V and J ends, which lost 5 bases and 6 bases, there was a span of 23 bases. The CDR3 here is CASSRPPQGSISEQYF. Written as DNA, the CDR3 is TGTGCCAGCAGCCGCCCTCCTCAGGGTAGTATCTCCGAGCAGTACTTC.

This rearrangement joins TRBV28 to TRBJ1-6; TRBD1 aligns across 7 bases. CDR1 is MDHEN, CDR2 SYDVKM, per germline. J gave up 2 bases and V 4 bases, and 2 bases lay outside the gene matches. This CDR3 spans 15 amino acids. The CDR3 DNA sequence: TGTGCCAGCAGTTCTCAGGGGGCCTATAATTCACCCCTCCACTTT. Its protein product is CASSSQGAYNSPLHF.

The CDR3 sequence: CASSEIRGNQPQHF. DNA of the CDR3: TGTGCCAGCAGTGAAATTAGAGGCAATCAGCCCCAGCATTTT. The chain joins TRBV6-1 to TRBJ1-5; D is unresolved. The germline V gene has CDR1 MNHNS and CDR2 SASEGT. The CDR3 totals 14 residues. V was pared by 2 bases and J by 2 bases, with 7 bases between.

The chain combines TRBV9 with TRBJ1-4; 7 nucleotides match TRBD1. V shed 0 bases, J shed 10 bases, and the junction held 6 bases outside the gene matches. Germline CDR1 and CDR2: SGDLS and YYNGEE. The CDR3 has 14 residues. The CDR3 coding sequence is TGTGCCAGCAGCGTAGGAGGGGGCGGAAGAAAACTGTTTTTT. Protein product: CASSVGGGGRKLFF.

This clone has only a few counts. The rearrangement uses TRBV7-9 and TRBJ2-3, with TRBD2 matching 10 bases. The CDR3 spans 17 residues. From germline, CDR1 is SEHNR and CDR2 FQNEAQ (reference sequence). V gave up 6 bases and J gave up 3 bases; unmatched junction bases: 12. CDR3 sequence: CASSSQREGRKTDTQYF. CDR3 DNA sequence: TGTGCCAGCAGTTCACAGCGGGAGGGCCGGAAAACAGATACGCAGTATTTT.

This chain connects TRBV6-5 to TRBJ1-1, with D perhaps matching TRBD1 (6 bases). V dropped 6 bases and J dropped 1 base, with 15 bases sitting between them. Germline V gene lookup returns CDR1 MNHEY and CDR2 SVGAGI. The length of the CDR3 is 15 residues. The CDR3: CASRANRVWNTEAFF. The CDR3 DNA reads TGTGCCAGCAGAGCCAACAGGGTATGGAACACTGAAGCTTTCTTT.

This chain connects TRBV7-9 to TRBJ1-1, with 7 bases identical to TRBD1. The CDR3 consists of 15 residues. J gave up 2 bases and V 5 bases, and 8 bases lay outside the gene matches. Germline loops: CDR1 SEHNR, CDR2 FQNEAQ (reference sequence). The DNA for the CDR3 is TGTGCCAGCAGCGGACCGGGACAGAGAAACACTGAAGCTTTCTTT. Protein product: CASSGPGQRNTEAFF.

This clone was seen only once. Here the CDR3 DNA reads TGTGCCAGCAGCCAAGGGGGACTACAGACCCAGTACTTC. This sequence encodes CASSQGGLQTQYF. The J gene is TRBJ2-5, the V gene TRBV14, with 7 bases fitting TRBD2. With 1 base clipped from V and 6 bases from J, the junction kept 2 bases outside the gene matches. Germline V gene data show CDR1 as SGHDN and CDR2 as FVKESK. The CDR3 is made up of 13 amino acids.

The gene calls are TRBV19 and TRBJ1-5; 9 bases align to TRBD1. Trimming cost V 3 bases and J 9 bases; bases outside gene matches: 9. CDR1 and CDR2 (germline): LNHDA, SQIVND (reference sequence). The CDR3 is made up of 15 amino acids. Here the CDR3 reads CASSIRDREGPPQHF. For the CDR3, the DNA is TGTGCCAGTAGTATCCGGGACAGGGAGGGTCCGCCCCAGCATTTT.

The rearrangement uses TRBV19 and TRBJ2-4; possibly TRBD1 for D (6 bases). Germline assignment: CDR1 LNHDA and CDR2 SQIVND (reference sequence). This CDR3 region has 17 residues. The V gene lost 5 bases and the J gene lost 5 bases, with 22 bases spanning the gap. The CDR3 region has the DNA TGTGCCAGTAGTTCTTCCAGGAATACAGGGCACCAAAACATTCAGTACTTC. Residues: CASSSSRNTGHQNIQYF. The variable domain in full, completed from reference TRBV19 and TRBJ2-4, reads DGGITQSPKYLFRKEGQNVTLSCEQNLNHDAMYWYRQDPGQGLRLIYYSQIVNDFQKGDIAEGYSVSREKKESFPLTVTSAQKNPTAFYLCASSSSRNTGHQNIQYFGAGTRLSVL.